The 23 T cell receptor beta chains presented below share a single source sample, sequenced in a study of T cells after yellow fever vaccination. TCRdb fed the 5' RACE reads into MiXCR, producing one record per CDR3 protein. The top ten clones hold about a third of a sample with some 160,000 distinct CDR3 sequences, around 8.5% of them seen once. Material: CD8+ T cells sorted from PBMCs, obtained 45 days after the yellow fever booster vaccination. These TCRs come from a young man who received the YFV17D yellow fever vaccine.

This chain joins TRBV4-3 and TRBJ2-7; weak D call: TRBD1 (5 bases). There are 14 residues in the CDR3. V was cut by 5 bases and J by 1 base, with 12 bases left in between. Germline CDR1 reads LGHNA; CDR2 reads YSLEER. CDR3 coding DNA: TGCGCCAGCAGCATGGGCCAGGGTTCCTACGAGCAGTACTTC. Protein product: CASSMGQGSYEQYF.

This clonotype was found a few times. V and J are TRBV7-6 and TRBJ1-5, with D possibly being TRBD1 (6 bases). From germline, CDR1 is SGHVS and CDR2 FNYEAQ. This CDR3 is built from 15 residues. The ends were cut back, 4 bases at V and 0 bases at J, with 10 bases in the middle. The CDR3 sequence: CASSSGGSSNQPQHF. The DNA for the CDR3 is TGTGCCAGCAGCTCGGGGGGCTCTAGCAATCAGCCCCAGCATTTT.

This clonotype was picked up a small number of times. The gene calls are TRBV29-1 and TRBJ2-1; 7 nucleotides align to TRBD1. The CDR3 has 13 residues. Germline V CDR1 and CDR2: SQVTM, ANQGSEA. J gave up 2 bases and V 7 bases, and 5 bases lay outside the gene matches. CDR3 nucleotides: TGCAGCGCCGACAGGGTTACCTACAATGAGCAGTTCTTC. Its translation: CSADRVTYNEQFF.

This clonotype was found a few times. The rearrangement links TRBV12-3 or TRBV12-4 to TRBJ1-1; tentatively, D is TRBD1 (6 bases). The CDR3 runs 13 residues. The V end was cut by 7 bases, the J end by 4 bases, with 13 bases between. DNA of the CDR3: TGTGCCAGCATACCGGGGGCGGCCACTGAAGCTTTCTTT. Residues: CASIPGAATEAFF.

The V and J genes are TRBV5-1 and TRBJ2-1; D unresolved. Per the germline V gene, CDR1 is SGHRS and CDR2 is YFSETQ. This CDR3 contains 15 residues. V was cut by 0 bases and J by 0 bases, with 7 bases left in between. The CDR3 spells CASSLGVLSYNEQFF. Here the CDR3 DNA reads TGCGCCAGCAGCTTGGGGGTTCTCTCCTACAATGAGCAGTTCTTC.

This clonotype occurred many times. The chain joins TRBV30 to TRBJ2-7; weak D call: TRBD1 (5 bases). Deletions cut 0 bases from V and 6 bases from J, with 18 bases between. CDR3 length: 15 amino acids. Germline CDR1 is GTSNPN and CDR2 is SVGIG (reference sequence). CDR3 residues: CAWSVGATALAEQYF. For the CDR3, the DNA is TGTGCCTGGAGTGTAGGGGCGACGGCCCTGGCCGAGCAGTACTTC.

The table lists this clonotype with many counts. The V gene is TRBV4-2, the J gene TRBJ2-3, with TRBD2 matching 15 bases. The germline CDR1 and CDR2 sequences are LGHNA and YNFKEQ. The V and J ends lost 4 bases and 5 bases, in that order; junction bases with no gene match: 1. This CDR3 is built from 15 residues. The CDR3 bases are TGTGCCAGCAGCCGGGGACTAGCGGGGGGAGATACGCAGTATTTT. It specifies CASSRGLAGGDTQYF.

V is TRBV7-8 and J is TRBJ1-3; D remains ambiguous. Trimming pared 5 bases from V and 0 bases from J, leaving 14 bases between. The CDR3 spans 16 residues. Germline lookup yields CDR1 SGHVS and CDR2 FQNEAQ. CDR3 sequence: CASSRQAPGSGNTIYF. The CDR3 DNA sequence: TGTGCCAGCAGCCGCCAGGCTCCCGGCTCTGGAAACACCATATATTTT.

At least ten counts were recorded for this clonotype. The J gene is TRBJ2-7, the V gene TRBV20-1; D possibly corresponds to TRBD1 (6 bases). V shed 0 bases and J shed 4 bases, with 13 bases lying between them. CDR1 and CDR2 from the germline V gene are DFQATT and SNEGSKA (reference sequence). The CDR3 has 14 residues. The CDR3 spells CSARDKQGPYEQYV. CDR3 sequence (DNA): TGCAGTGCTAGAGATAAACAGGGCCCGTACGAGCAGTACGTC.

The sample holds a few counts of this clonotype. CDR3 residues: CSARAPSEQYF. The CDR3 DNA reads as TGCAGCGCCAGGGCTCCCTCCGAGCAGTACTTC. V and J are TRBV29-1 and TRBJ2-7; TRBD1 might be the D (5 bases). The CDR3 is 11 amino acids. Trimming took off 7 bases at V and 6 bases at J, with 13 bases between the two ends. Germline-derived CDR1 and CDR2 are SQVTM and ANQGSEA.

The gene calls are TRBV12-3 or TRBV12-4 and TRBJ2-3; D gene unclear. The CDR3 sequence is 14 residues long. The ends were cut back, 3 bases at V and 2 bases at J, with 9 bases in the middle. CDR3 sequence: CASSLVGNTDTQYF. CDR3 DNA: TGTGCCAGCAGTTTGGTAGGGAACACAGATACGCAGTATTTT.

This clonotype appeared a few times. The CDR3 protein is CASSPAGGPGGYTF. The CDR3 DNA reads TGTGCCAGCAGCCCAGCGGGGGGGCCAGGCGGCTACACCTTC. V gene TRBV9 combines with J gene TRBJ1-2; a weak D match, TRBD1 (6 bases). The germline V and J ends were trimmed by 4 bases and 8 bases, with 18 bases remaining between them. Germline CDR1 and CDR2: SGDLS and YYNGEE. CDR3 length: 14 residues.

The sample holds many counts of this clonotype. The rearrangement joins TRBV5-4 to TRBJ2-1; TRBD2 aligns across 9 bases. The CDR3 has 15 residues. Germline trimming cut 4 bases from V and 6 bases from J; bases unmatched to any gene: 8. The V gene's germline CDR1 is SGHNT and CDR2 YYREEE (reference sequence). The CDR3 DNA is TGTGCCAGCAGCGGGGGGCCTAGCGGGGCCAATGAGCAGTTCTTC. Translation gives CASSGGPSGANEQFF.

The chain couples TRBV20-1 to TRBJ2-1, with TRBD1 matching 7 bases. The CDR3 sequence is 14 residues long. CDR1 DFQATT and CDR2 SNEGSKA come from the germline V gene (reference sequence). The trim removed 5 bases at V and 9 bases at J, leaving 13 bases unmatched. CDR3 loop: CSAPTTGPAGEQFF. The CDR3 nucleotides are TGCAGTGCTCCGACGACAGGGCCGGCCGGTGAGCAGTTCTTC.

This chain uses TRBV12-3 or TRBV12-4 with TRBJ1-4, with no clear D. This CDR3 comprises 12 residues. Trimming stripped 7 bases from V and 12 bases from J, with 15 bases between. The CDR3 region has the DNA TGTGCCAGCACGCCCTCGGGGTCAGAACTGTTTTTT. Its protein product is CASTPSGSELFF.

This clonotype was recorded a few times. J is TRBJ2-7 and V is TRBV7-9, with 7 bases that match TRBD2. Germline CDR1 is SEHNR and CDR2 is FQNEAQ (reference sequence). This CDR3 contains 15 residues. V lost 5 bases to trimming and J lost 0 bases; unmatched junction nucleotides: 7. The CDR3 DNA reads TGTGCCAGCAGCCCTATTGGCGGGGGCTCCTACGAGCAGTACTTC. It translates to CASSPIGGGSYEQYF.

This clonotype was observed a few times. The chain is built from TRBV7-9 and TRBJ2-7; 7 bases agree with TRBD2. The CDR3 has 14 residues. V lost 8 bases and J lost 6; bases outside the gene matches: 13. Germline V gives CDR1 SEHNR, CDR2 FQNEAQ (reference sequence). In DNA form, the CDR3 reads TGTGCCAGCGGTCGGGGGGTATCCGGTGGCGAGCAGTACTTC. Translated, it gives CASGRGVSGGEQYF.

This clonotype appeared a few times. The rearrangement links TRBV4-1 to TRBJ2-7, with 9 bases that match TRBD1. The CDR3 loop spans 15 amino acids. Germline V gives CDR1 MGHRA, CDR2 YSYEKL. J was trimmed by 1 base and V by 4 bases; bases with no gene match: 5. The CDR3 here is CASSPGGTGSYEQYF. Written as DNA, the CDR3 is TGCGCCAGCAGCCCAGGTGGGACAGGGTCCTACGAGCAGTACTTC.

This clonotype showed up just a few times. The chain uses TRBV28 and TRBJ2-2; D possibly corresponds to TRBD1 (6 bases). This CDR3 spans 16 amino acids. Trimming took 5 bases from V and 0 from J, leaving 13 bases between them. CDR1 is MDHEN, CDR2 SYDVKM, per germline. The CDR3 DNA reads as TGTGCCAGCAGTGCCGGGACACCTACGAACACCGGGGAGCTGTTTTTT. Protein: CASSAGTPTNTGELFF.

This clonotype was counted ten times or more. In DNA form, the CDR3 reads TGTGCCAGCAGTTTCGGGACAGGGGGCAATCAGCCCCAGCATTTT. Translating it yields CASSFGTGGNQPQHF. The V gene is TRBV27, the J gene TRBJ1-5; 10 positions agree with TRBD1. The CDR3 totals 15 residues. Germline lookup yields CDR1 MNHEY and CDR2 SMNVEV (reference sequence). V trimming: 3 bases; J trimming: 2 bases; junction bases outside the gene matches: 1.

This clonotype came up a few times. The chain combines TRBV4-1 with TRBJ2-7; 10 bases match TRBD2. Germline CDR1 is MGHRA and CDR2 is YSYEKL. V lost 6 bases to trimming and J lost 6 bases; unmatched junction nucleotides: 11. The CDR3 is 15 amino acids. This CDR3 is CASSLLLAGRREQYF. The CDR3 DNA reads as TGCGCCAGCAGTCTTCTACTAGCGGGGCGGCGCGAGCAGTACTTC.

This clonotype was seen many times. This rearrangement joins TRBV7-3 to TRBJ2-4; D uncertain. Germline CDR1 reads SGHTA; CDR2 reads FQGTGA. The V and J ends lost 5 bases and 0 bases respectively, with 11 bases between them. The CDR3 is 15 residues long. CDR3 residues: CASSPTATAKNIQYF. CDR3 nucleotides: TGTGCCAGCAGCCCAACCGCTACAGCCAAAAACATTCAGTACTTC.

The chain joins TRBV5-6 to TRBJ2-6, with D possibly being TRBD2 (5 bases). Germline CDR1 SGHDT, CDR2 YYEEEE. This CDR3 is built from 13 residues. For the CDR3, the DNA is TGTGCGTCGGGGATCTCTGGGGCCAACGTCCTGACTTTC. Its translation: CASGISGANVLTF. The full variable domain, with the rest looked up from reference TRBV5-6 and TRBJ2-6, is DAGVTQSPTHLIKTRGQQVTLRCSPKSGHDTVSWYQQALGQGPQFIFQYYEEEERQRGNFPDRFSGHQFPNYSSELNVNALLLGDSALYLCASGISGANVLTFGAGSRLTVL.